The rows below give T cell receptor beta chains drawn from one sample of a study of tumour-infiltrating T cells in Burkitt lymphoma. TCRdb keeps only in-frame clones here, not all; method: immunoSEQ multiplex PCR. This table has around 48,000 clones, roughly 30% appearing once. Sequenced input: tumor tissue. The receptor source for this set is a human donor with Burkitt lymphoma. CDR3s include the opening cysteine and the closing phenylalanine or tryptophan. The D gene is left open where the match is weak. For some rows the clone size is stated as once, few or many, or as a class when expanded; others skip it.

16 | TRBJ1-1 | TRBV19 | NA | NA | TGTGCCAGTAGTAGAGGGGGTAGCAAAACCTACACTGAAGCTTTCTTT | CASSRGGSKTYTEAFF
15 | TRBJ2-2 | TRBV10-3 | NA | NA | TGTGCCATCAGTGAGTCTTATGTTGACACCGGGGAGCTGTTTTTT | CAISESYVDTGELFF
14 | TRBJ1-1 | TRBV18 | NA | NA | TGTGCCAGCTCACCCGACGCTGCGAACACTGAAGCTTTCTTT | CASSPDAANTEAFF
14 | TRBJ2-7 | TRBV7-9 | TRBD1 | NA | TGTGCCATGACCGGGACAGGGGGTACCTACGAGCAGTACTTC | CAMTGTGGTYEQYF
16 | TRBJ2-6 | TRBV4-3 | NA | few | TGCGCCAGCAGCCAAGATGCGGGTACTGGGGCCAACGTCCTGACTTTC | CASSQDAGTGANVLTF
15 | TRBJ2-3 | TRBV5-6 | NA | few | TGTGCCAGCAGCTTGGGGTTCACTAGCACAGATACGCAGTATTTT | CASSLGFTSTDTQYF
13 | TRBJ1-5 | TRBV4-1 | NA | NA | TGCGCCAGCAGCCCCCGGGGGGGAGCGCCCCAGCATTTT | CASSPRGGAPQHF
16 | TRBJ2-2 | TRBV5-1 | TRBD1 | few | TGCGCCAGCAGCCTGCGGGGACAGGGGGCCCCCGGGGAGCTGTTTTTT | CASSLRGQGAPGELFF
11 | TRBJ2-5 | TRBV7-2 | NA | NA | TGTGCCAGCAGCACTAGGGGGTACCAGTACTTC | CASSTRGYQYF
14 | TRBJ2-7 | TRBV10-3 | NA | few | TGTGCCATCAGTGAGTCCAGGGACGCCTACGAGCAGTACTTC | CAISESRDAYEQYF
16 | TRBJ2-4 | TRBV2 | NA | few | TGTGCCAGCAGTACCCCGGAGGGGGGAGCCAAAAACATTCAGTACTTC | CASSTPEGGAKNIQYF
15 | TRBJ2-7 | TRBV14 | NA | few | TGTGCCAGCAGCCAAGGTGGGGACCCCTCCTACGAGCAGTACTTC | CASSQGGDPSYEQYF
14 | TRBJ2-4 | TRBV4-2 | TRBD1 | few | TGTGCCAGCAGCCGAGAACGGGACAGTTACATTCAGTACTTC | CASSRERDSYIQYF
12 | TRBJ2-3 | TRBV7-2 | TRBD2 | NA | TGTGCCAGCAGCCCTACTAGCGGGGCCCGGTATTTT | CASSPTSGARYF
11 | TRBJ1-1 | TRBV7-9 | NA | few | TGTGCCAGCAGCTCCTGGGAGGAAGCTTTCTTT | CASSSWEEAFF
15 | TRBJ2-7 | TRBV7-8 | NA | NA | TGTGCCAGCAGCTTAGCCGGGGTAGGAGCCTACGAGCAGTACTTC | CASSLAGVGAYEQYF
15 | TRBJ1-5 | TRBV19 | TRBD1 | few | TGTGCCAGTAGTATAACAGGGGGCGGCAATCAGCCCCAGCATTTT | CASSITGGGNQPQHF
17 | TRBJ2-3 | TRBV5-1 | TRBD2 | few | TGCGCCAGCAGCTTGGCCTTAACACTAGCGGACGCAGATACGCAGTATTTT | CASSLALTLADADTQYF
14 | TRBJ2-5 | TRBV5-6 | NA | few | TGTGCCAGCAGCGCCGCGGGGTACCAAGAGACCCAGTACTTC | CASSAAGYQETQYF
16 | TRBJ2-7 | TRBV4-2 | NA | once | TGTGCCAGCAGCCAAGGTACAACAGGCCTCTCCTACGAGCAGTACTTC | CASSQGTTGLSYEQYF
15 | TRBJ1-6 | TRBV7-2 | NA | few | TGTGCCAGCAGCTTATTTGCAGGGAATAATTCACCCCTCCACTTT | CASSLFAGNNSPLHF
18 | TRBJ1-2 | TRBV4-1 | TRBD1 | few | TGCGCCAGCAGCCCGGGACAGGGGCTTATGGGGACTCCCGAGGGCTACACCTTC | CASSPGQGLMGTPEGYTF
15 | TRBJ2-1 | TRBV5-1 | TRBD2 | few | TGCGCCAGCAGCTTGATTCCTAGCGGGGCGCGGATTGTGTTCTTC | CASSLIPSGARIVFF
12 | TRBJ2-1 | TRBV7-8 | TRBD2 | NA | TGTGCCAGCAGCGGGGGGGACTACCAGCAGTTCTTC | CASSGGDYQQFF
14 | TRBJ1-3 | TRBV27 | NA | NA | TGTGCCAGCAGCCTAAACTACGGGGGGTACACCATATATTTT | CASSLNYGGYTIYF
13 | TRBJ1-4 | TRBV25-1 | TRBD1 | few | TGTGCCAGCAGGACAGGGCACCAGGAAAAACTGTTTTTT | CASRTGHQEKLFF
14 | TRBJ1-6 | TRBV5-6 | NA | NA | TGTGCCAGCAGCCGGGGGCAGGCAGGTTCACCCCTCCACTTT | CASSRGQAGSPLHF
15 | TRBJ1-3 | TRBV6-5 | NA | NA | TGTGCCAGCAGCCTCGGACAGACGTCTGGAAACACCATATATTTT | CASSLGQTSGNTIYF
14 | TRBJ1-1 | TRBV7-9 | NA | few | TGTGCCAGCAGCTTGGTCGGTTTGTACACTGAAGCTTTCTTT | CASSLVGLYTEAFF
18 | TRBJ2-2 | TRBV18 | NA | NA | TGTGCCAGCTCACCATCCCAGACGGTGGAGCGGGACACCGGGGAGCTGTTTTTT | CASSPSQTVERDTGELFF
19 | TRBJ2-1 | TRBV30 | NA | few | TGTGCCTGGAGTGGCCCAAAATCGACACAAGGGGTTCTCTACAATGAGCAGTTCTTC | CAWSGPKSTQGVLYNEQFF
14 | TRBJ1-2 | TRBV10-3 | NA | few | TGTGCCATCAGTGACCCCGACGGAGGCTATGGCTACACCTTC | CAISDPDGGYGYTF
14 | TRBJ2-1 | TRBV7-9 | TRBD2 | NA | TGTGCCAGCAGCTTGGGTAGAGCGGGGGGTCAGCAGTTCTTC | CASSLGRAGGQQFF
14 | TRBJ2-7 | TRBV6-5 | NA | NA | TGTGCCAGCAGTTACGCGAGAGGGAGTTACGAGCAGTACTTC | CASSYARGSYEQYF
14 | TRBJ2-3 | TRBV4-3 | TRBD2 | NA | TGCGCCAGCAGCCAAGGGAGCGGGGCAGATACGCAGTATTTT | CASSQGSGADTQYF
13 | TRBJ1-1 | TRBV5-6 | TRBD1 | few | TGTGCCAGCAGCTGGGGACAGAGTCCCGAAGCTTTCTTT | CASSWGQSPEAFF
14 | TRBJ2-5 | TRBV27 | NA | few | TGTGCCAGCAGCCCTAGGGGGGACTACGAGACCCAGTACTTC | CASSPRGDYETQYF
11 | TRBJ2-7 | TRBV27 | TRBD1 | NA | TGTGCCAGCGGACAGGGGGTCGAGCAGTACTTC | CASGQGVEQYF
15 | TRBJ2-5 | TRBV5-5 | TRBD1 | few | TGTGCCAGCAGCGCCGACAGGGTGCGGCAAGAGACCCAGTACTTC | CASSADRVRQETQYF
14 | TRBJ2-7 | TRBV28 | NA | once | TGTGCCAGCAGTTTTGGGCCCATGGGGGGCGAGCAGTACTTC | CASSFGPMGGEQYF
14 | TRBJ1-2 | TRBV5-1 | TRBD1 | NA | TGCGCCAGCAGCTTGGGACAGGGCCTCTATGGCTACACCTTC | CASSLGQGLYGYTF
16 | TRBJ2-1 | TRBV28 | TRBD2 | NA | TGTGCCAGCAGTTCGCCAAGCGGGGGGCTGCACAATGAGCAGTTCTTC | CASSSPSGGLHNEQFF
14 | TRBJ1-1 | TRBV19 | NA | NA | TGTGCCAGTAGTATAGCGGCGGTGAACACTGAAGCTTTCTTT | CASSIAAVNTEAFF
16 | TRBJ2-4 | TRBV11-3 | TRBD2 | NA | TGTGCCAGCAGCTTAGTAGCGGGGGGCGGGAAAAACATTCAGTACTTC | CASSLVAGGGKNIQYF
14 | TRBJ1-2 | TRBV2 | TRBD1 | few | TGTGCCAGCAGGGCCAGGGGGTCCGGCTATGGCTACACCTTC | CASRARGSGYGYTF
12 | TRBJ2-1 | TRBV5-6 | NA | NA | TGTGCCAGCAGCTTAGTCAACAATGAGCAGTTCTTC | CASSLVNNEQFF
12 | TRBJ2-3 | TRBV25-1 | TRBD1 | NA | TGTGCCAGCCTGACAGGGTCGGATACGCAGTATTTT | CASLTGSDTQYF
12 | TRBJ2-7 | TRBV11-2 | NA | NA | TGTGCCAGCAGCTTGAGCGTTTACGAGCAGTACTTC | CASSLSVYEQYF